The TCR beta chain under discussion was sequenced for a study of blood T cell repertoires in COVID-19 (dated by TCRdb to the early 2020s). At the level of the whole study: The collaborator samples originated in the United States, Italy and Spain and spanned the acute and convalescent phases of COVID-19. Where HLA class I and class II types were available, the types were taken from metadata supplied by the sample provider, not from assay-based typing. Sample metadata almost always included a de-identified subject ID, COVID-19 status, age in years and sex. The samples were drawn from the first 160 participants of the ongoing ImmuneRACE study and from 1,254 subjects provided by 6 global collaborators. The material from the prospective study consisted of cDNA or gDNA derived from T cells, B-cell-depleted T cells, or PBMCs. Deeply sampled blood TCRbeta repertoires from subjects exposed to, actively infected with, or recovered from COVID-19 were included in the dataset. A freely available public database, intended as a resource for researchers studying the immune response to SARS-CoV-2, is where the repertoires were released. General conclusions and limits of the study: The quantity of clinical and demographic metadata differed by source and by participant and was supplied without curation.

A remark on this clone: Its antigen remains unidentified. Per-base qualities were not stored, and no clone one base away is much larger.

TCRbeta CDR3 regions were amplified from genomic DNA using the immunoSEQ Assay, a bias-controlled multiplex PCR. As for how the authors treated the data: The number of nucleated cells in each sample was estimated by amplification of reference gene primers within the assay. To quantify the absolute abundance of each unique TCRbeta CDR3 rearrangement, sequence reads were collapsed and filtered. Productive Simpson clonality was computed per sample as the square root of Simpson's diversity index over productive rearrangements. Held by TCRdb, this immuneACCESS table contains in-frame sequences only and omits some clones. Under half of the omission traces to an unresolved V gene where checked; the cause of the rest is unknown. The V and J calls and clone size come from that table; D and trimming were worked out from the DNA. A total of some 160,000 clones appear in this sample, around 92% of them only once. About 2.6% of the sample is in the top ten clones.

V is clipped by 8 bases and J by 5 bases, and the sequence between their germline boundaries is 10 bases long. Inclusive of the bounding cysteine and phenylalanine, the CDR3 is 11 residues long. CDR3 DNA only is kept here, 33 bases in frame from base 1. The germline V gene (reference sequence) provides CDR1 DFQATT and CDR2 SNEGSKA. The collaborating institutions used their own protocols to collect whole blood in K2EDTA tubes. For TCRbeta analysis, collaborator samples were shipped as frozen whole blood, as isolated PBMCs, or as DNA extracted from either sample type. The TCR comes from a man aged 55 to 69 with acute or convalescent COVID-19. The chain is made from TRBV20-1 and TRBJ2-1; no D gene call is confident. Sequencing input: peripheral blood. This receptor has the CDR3 CSTSYDNEQFF. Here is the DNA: TGCAGTACTTCTTATGACAATGAGCAGTTCTTC.